Below, 32 T cell receptor beta chains from the same sample are listed, as sequenced in a study of tumor-infiltrating lymphocytes in primary liver carcinoma (dated by TCRdb to 2016 to 2017). Without any cell sorting, total RNA and DNA were co-extracted from about 20-30 mg of bulk tissue using the AllPrep DNA/RNA mini kit. Instrument used: Illumina HiSeq 2500. Using a constant-region primer and ProtoScript II reverse transcriptase, TCRbeta-specific cDNA was reverse-transcribed from 450 to 650 ng total RNA. Construction of the TCRbeta libraries relied on three nested rounds of multiplex PCR, following a slightly modified ARM-PCR procedure. Each of the first two PCR rounds ran for approximately 10 cycles and used multiplex TRBV1-TRBV30 forward primers together with a Cbeta reverse primer. In TCRdb, the public reads were trimmed at Q25 with fastp and aligned with MiXCR, with productive beta chains retained. Every entry covers one CDR3 protein and lists the most common genes and DNA from its rows. The sample has some 40,000 distinct CDR3 sequences on record, more than 60% of them singletons. The ten largest make up approximately 37% of the sample.

Sequencing used tumor-adjacent normal liver tissue. All receptors come from a middle-aged man with primary liver carcinoma and hepatitis B virus infection.

The gene calls are TRBV6-2 or TRBV6-3 and TRBJ1-1; a weak D match, TRBD1 (6 bases). The CDR3 spans 14 residues. Trimming shortened V by 9 bases and J by 10 bases, and 24 bases separated the two germline ends. Germline assignment: CDR1 MNHEY and CDR2 SVGEGT. CDR3 protein: CASRRGGMDIGAFF. As DNA, the CDR3 is TGTGCCAGTCGGCGAGGGGGGATGGACATTGGAGCTTTCTTT.

The chain recombines TRBV7-9 with TRBJ2-6, with 8 bases lining up with TRBD2. V dropped 5 bases and J dropped 8; count of bases not matched to a gene: 14. CDR1 and CDR2 (germline): SEHNR, FQNEAQ (reference sequence). CDR3 size: 17 residues. The CDR3 nucleotides read TGTGCCAGCAGCCATACCGGGAGGGTTCGAGGGACCAACGTCCTGACTTTC. Translated: CASSHTGRVRGTNVLTF. The full variable domain, rest sourced from reference TRBV7-9 and TRBJ2-6, is DTGVSQNPRHKITKRGQNVTFRCDPISEHNRLYWYRQTLGQGPEFLTYFQNEAQLEKSRLLSDRFSAERPKGSFSTLEIQRTEQGDSAMYLCASSHTGRVRGTNVLTFGAGSRLTVL.

The chain has TRBV5-1 and TRBJ2-5; TRBD2 matches at 7 bases. Germline CDR1 reads SGHRS; CDR2 reads YFSETQ. CDR3 length: 14 amino acids. Trimming cost V 2 bases and J 14 bases; bases outside gene matches: 15. CDR3 loop: CASSLTLAGEIHYF. CDR3 coding DNA: TGCGCCAGCAGCTTAACCCTCGCGGGGGAGATCCACTACTTC.

The chain uses TRBV2 and TRBJ1-4; tentative D call: TRBD1 (6 bases). Germline V lookup: CDR1 SNHLY, CDR2 FYNNEI. This CDR3 region has 14 residues. The ends were cut back, 6 bases at V and 9 bases at J, with 17 bases in the middle. For the CDR3, the DNA is TGTGCCAGCAGGAACAGGGTCGGAAGTCAAAAACTGTTTTTT. It codes for CASRNRVGSQKLFF.

The rearrangement links TRBV28 to TRBJ2-7, with 10 bases aligning to TRBD2. CDR3 length: 15 residues. V shed 4 bases, J shed 13 bases, and the junction held 16 bases outside the gene matches. Germline V lookup: CDR1 MDHEN, CDR2 SYDVKM. The CDR3 protein is CASSSRTSGIGERYF. Here the CDR3 DNA reads TGTGCCAGCAGTTCCCGAACTAGCGGGATTGGAGAGCGATACTTC.

This clonotype was seen once. This chain uses TRBV11-2 with TRBJ1-1; D is undetermined. This CDR3 spans 15 amino acids. The V gene lost 9 bases and the J gene lost 4 bases, with 21 bases spanning the gap. The germline V gene has CDR1 SGHAT and CDR2 FQNNGV. CDR3 region: CASSPLGPLSTEAFF. The CDR3 DNA follows: TGTGCCAGTAGCCCATTGGGTCCCTTGAGCACTGAAGCTTTCTTT.

In its sample, this clonotype ranks as medium-sized (0.01 to 0.1%). The chain recombines TRBV6-1 with TRBJ2-7; D uncertain. Germline loops: CDR1 MNHNS, CDR2 SASEGT. V lost 2 bases, J lost 3 bases, and 11 bases lay in between. The CDR3 runs to 14 residues. In nucleotides, the CDR3 is TGTGCCAGCAGTGAACGGGCTGAATACTACGAGCAGTACTTC. The encoded protein is CASSERAEYYEQYF.

Of note for this clonotype: Likely a read error: the CDR3 ends without its conserved phenylalanine or tryptophan. The limits of the CDR3 on the DNA are not certain, so only TCRdb's listed CDR3 is given. The CDR3 region is CSVEGAGRGYEQYI. The chain joins TRBV29-1 to TRBJ2-7; the table assigns TRBD2, which was not confirmed against the DNA. Germline loops: CDR1 SQVTM, CDR2 ANQGSEA. The CDR3 is 14 residues long, ends included.

A word on this clonotype: The conserved phenylalanine or tryptophan is not found at the CDR3 terminus, so this likely reflects a read error. V and J are TRBV6-1 and TRBJ2-7; the D call may be TRBD1 or TRBD2 (6 bases each). V was pared by 0 bases and J by 6 bases, with 12 bases between. CDR3 length equals 14 residues. Germline loops: CDR1 MNHNS, CDR2 SASEGT. The CDR3 sequence: CASSEAGGHSEQYI. CDR3 coding DNA: TGTGCCAGCAGTGAAGCGGGGGGCCATAGCGAGCAGTACATC.

The chain employs TRBV9 and TRBJ2-3; tentative D call: TRBD2 (6 bases). The CDR3 spans 13 residues. The germline CDR1 and CDR2 sequences are SGDLS and YYNGEE. The V and J ends lost 5 bases and 1 base respectively, with 8 bases between them. CDR3 sequence (DNA): TGTGCCAGCAGAGGGGAGGGCACAGATACGCAGTATTTT. It is translated as CASRGEGTDTQYF.

On this clonotype: Just one base apart from a much larger clone, this may be a read error. This is likely a read error, given that the CDR3 carries no conserved phenylalanine or tryptophan at its end. J is TRBJ1-1 and V is TRBV5-1; no clear D. Looked up from germline, CDR1 is SGHRS and CDR2 is YFSETQ. V was cut by 4 bases and J by 7 bases, with 17 bases left in between. The CDR3 consists of 14 residues. The CDR3 DNA reads TGCGCCAGCAGCCCGGCAGGAGGGTACATTGAAGCTTTCCTT. Protein product: CASSPAGGYIEAFL.

This rearrangement joins TRBV14 to TRBJ2-1, with D possibly matching TRBD2 (5 bases). From germline, CDR1 is SGHDN and CDR2 FVKESK. The CDR3 contains 13 residues. CDR3: CTNSQERVSEQFF. Written as DNA, the CDR3 is TGTACCAACAGCCAGGAGAGGGTGAGTGAGCAGTTCTTC. Together with reference TRBV14 and TRBJ2-1, the CDR3 gives the full variable domain: EAGVTQFPSHSVIEKGQTVTLRCDPISGHDNLYWYRRVMGKEIKFLLHFVKESKQDESGMPNNRFLAERTGGTYSTLKVQPAELEDSGVYFCTNSQERVSEQFFGPGTRLTVL.

This clonotype was counted only a few times. V and J are TRBV10-2 and TRBJ1-1; D not resolved. The CDR3 sequence is 13 residues long. Germline V lookup: CDR1 WSHSY, CDR2 SAAADI. Trimming took off 3 bases at V and 12 bases at J, with 17 bases between the two ends. The CDR3 is CASSEVENTISFF. CDR3 sequence (DNA): TGCGCCAGCAGTGAAGTAGAAAACACTATATCTTTCTTT.

This clonotype was seen ten or more times. This chain joins TRBV11-2 and TRBJ2-5; TRBD1 matches at 12 bases. With 5 bases clipped from V and 4 bases from J, the junction kept 11 bases outside the gene matches. This CDR3 has 17 amino acids. Germline assignment: CDR1 SGHAT and CDR2 FQNNGV. This chain's CDR3 is CASSPPGQGAGRETQYF. The CDR3 DNA sequence: TGTGCCAGCAGCCCCCCGGGACAGGGGGCAGGGAGAGAGACCCAGTACTTC.

A word on this clonotype: The junction differs from germline at one of its ends, possibly a read error. The chain combines TRBV4-3 with TRBJ2-2; D perhaps matches TRBD2 (5 bases). The germline V gene has CDR1 LGHNA and CDR2 YSLEER. The CDR3 is made up of 12 amino acids. In nucleotides, the CDR3 is TGCACCAGCGGCCAAGCCGGGGGGGAGCTGTTTTTT. It specifies CTSGQAGGELFF.

The chain links TRBV6-6 to TRBJ2-1; weak D call: TRBD2 (6 bases). V was pared by 4 bases and J by 4 bases, with 14 bases between. Germline V gene sequence: CDR1 MNHNY, CDR2 SVGAGI (reference sequence). The CDR3 spans 15 residues. CDR3 residues: CASSCTGDGYNEQFF. The DNA of the CDR3 is TGTGCCAGCAGTTGCACGGGAGACGGGTACAATGAGCAGTTCTTC.

With respect to this clonotype: The junction differs from germline at one of its ends, possibly a read error. This chain joins TRBV11-2 and TRBJ2-5, with D possibly matching TRBD2 (5 bases). Germline CDR1 and CDR2: SGHAT and FQNNGV. The length of the CDR3 is 14 residues. The CDR3 protein is CASSKSGGQETQCF. The DNA for the CDR3 is TGTGCCAGCAGTAAAAGCGGCGGTCAAGAGACCCAGTGCTTC.

In this sample, this clonotype turned up a few times. The junction differs from germline at one of its ends, possibly a read error. V is TRBV12-3 or TRBV12-4 and J is TRBJ2-7; D remains unclear. The CDR3 consists of 15 residues. DNA for the CDR3: TGTGCTAGCAGTTTATTGATAGGGCTAAAGAACGAGCGGTACTTC. It is translated as CASSLLIGLKNERYF.

The rearrangement joins TRBV4-1 to TRBJ2-1; a weak D match, TRBD2 (6 bases). Between the trimmed V and J ends, which lost 6 bases and 6 bases, there was a span of 9 bases. The length of the CDR3 is 12 residues. Germline CDR1 is MGHRA and CDR2 is YSYEKL. CDR3 sequence reads: CASSRGANEQFF. For the CDR3, the DNA is TGCGCCAGCAGTCGCGGGGCCAATGAGCAGTTCTTC.

Concerning this clonotype itself: A read error may account for a junction end that differs from germline. V is TRBV6-5 and J is TRBJ2-2; maybe TRBD2 (5 bases). Germline-derived CDR1 and CDR2 are MNHEY and SVGAGI. This CDR3 has 14 amino acids. CDR3 protein: CASSLAGSTGELLF. In DNA, the CDR3 is TGTGCCAGTTCTTTAGCCGGTTCTACCGGGGAGCTGCTTTTT.

Comments on this clonotype: The conserved final phenylalanine or tryptophan is absent from the CDR3, which likely points to a read error. The chain recombines TRBV30 with TRBJ2-7; D is unresolved. This CDR3 is built from 14 residues. Germline assignment: CDR1 GTSNPN and CDR2 SVGIG (reference sequence). V was cut by 6 bases and J by 0 bases, with 15 bases left in between. CDR3 in amino acids: CACTSVGISYEQYL. CDR3 DNA: TGTGCCTGCACTTCCGTGGGGATCTCCTACGAGCAGTACTTA.

This sequence joins TRBV11-2 and TRBJ2-4; D might be TRBD1 (6 bases). With 4 bases removed from V and 14 bases from J, the gap between germline ends came to 21 bases. Germline V gives CDR1 SGHAT, CDR2 FQNNGV. CDR3 length: 14 amino acids. CDR3 coding DNA: TGTGCCAGCAGCTCCGGGACATGGGATAACATCAAGTACTTC. Translating gives CASSSGTWDNIKYF.

This clonotype was seen at least ten times. This chain links TRBV28 with TRBJ1-6; D remains ambiguous. CDR1 and CDR2 (germline): MDHEN, SYDVKM. V was trimmed by 2 bases and J by 9 bases, leaving 26 bases between them. CDR3 length: 19 amino acids. CDR3 protein: CASSLNTISDVARRSPLHF. For the CDR3, the DNA is TGTGCCAGCAGTTTAAATACTATTTCGGACGTCGCCCGGCGTTCACCCCTCCACTTT.

This chain joins TRBV12-3 or TRBV12-4 and TRBJ2-2, with D tentatively TRBD1 or TRBD2 (5 bases each). V was shortened by 3 bases and J by 9 bases, with 14 bases between the two germline ends. This CDR3 is built from 14 residues. CDR3 coding DNA: TGTGCCAGCAGTTTGGACGAGGGGCCCAGGGAGCTGTTTTTT. It encodes CASSLDEGPRELFF.

This clonotype was seen more than once but under ten times. The chain employs TRBV2 and TRBJ1-1; D might be TRBD1 (6 bases). With 3 bases removed from V and 1 base from J, the gap between germline ends came to 12 bases. The germline V gene encodes CDR1 SNHLY and CDR2 FYNNEI. This CDR3 has 15 amino acids. In DNA form, the CDR3 reads TGTGCCAGCAGTGAGGTGCGAGGGGGGAACACTGAAGCTTTCTTT. Translating gives CASSEVRGGNTEAFF.

With respect to this clonotype: A read error may produce the germline difference seen at one junction end. The rearrangement links TRBV29-1 to TRBJ2-3; the D is unclear. The CDR3 spans 16 residues. Germline CDR1 and CDR2: SQVTM and ANQGSEA. The CDR3 DNA sequence: TGCAGCGTCGCTGAAGTAGACGGACGTAGCACAGATGCGCAGTATTTT. This gives the protein CSVAEVDGRSTDAQYF.

About this clonotype: Likely a read error: the CDR3 ends without its conserved phenylalanine or tryptophan. V and J are TRBV6-5 and TRBJ1-6; D might be TRBD1 (5 bases). Germline V gene sequence: CDR1 MNHEY, CDR2 SVGAGI. This CDR3 spans 14 amino acids. CDR3 bases: TGTGCCAGCAGTCGTGAGGACACAAATTCAGCCCTCCACATT. It encodes CASSREDTNSALHI.

About this clonotype: Given the absence of the conserved phenylalanine or tryptophan at the CDR3 end, a read error is likely. J is TRBJ2-1 and V is TRBV6-1, with D unresolved. CDR3 length equals 12 residues. Trimming shortened V by 7 bases and J by 1 base, and 5 bases separated the two germline ends. Germline V gene data show CDR1 as MNHNS and CDR2 as SASEGT. The DNA of the CDR3 is TGTGCCAGCACTACGTCCTACAATGAGCAGTTCCTC. Residues: CASTTSYNEQFL.

The rearrangement joins TRBV30 to TRBJ2-5; either TRBD1 or TRBD2 may fit D (5 bases each). Gene TRBJ2-1 matches the end of the DNA better, so the J call may be wrong. Germline lookup yields CDR1 GTSNPN and CDR2 SVGIG (reference sequence). The CDR3 length is 12 residues. CDR3 in amino acids: CAWSVLGETQFF. Here the CDR3 DNA reads TGTGCCTGGAGCGTATTGGGGGAGACCCAGTTCTTC.

As regards this clonotype: The junction differs from germline at one of its ends, possibly a read error. The chain joins TRBV29-1 to TRBJ2-5, with D unclear. From germline, CDR1 is SQVTM and CDR2 ANQGSEA. CDR3 length: 15 amino acids. The CDR3 protein is CIVECAMGRSETQYF. The CDR3 nucleotides read TGCATCGTTGAATGTGCGATGGGTAGATCGGAGACCCAGTATTTC.

V and J are TRBV5-1 and TRBJ1-5; unclear D gene. The CDR3 totals 16 residues. Germline V lookup: CDR1 SGHRS, CDR2 YFSETQ. The V end was cut by 0 bases, the J end by 0 bases, with 10 bases between. CDR3 sequence: CASSLVTRFSNQPQHF. The CDR3 coding sequence is TGCGCCAGCAGCTTGGTGACGAGGTTTAGCAATCAGCCCCAGCATTTT.

CDR3 region: CSVESTLGGWEYF. Written as DNA, the CDR3 is TGCAGCGTTGAAAGCACCCTCGGGGGATGGGAATACTTC. The chain couples TRBV29-1 to TRBJ2-7; a possible D gene is TRBD2 (6 bases). The germline V gene has CDR1 SQVTM and CDR2 ANQGSEA. V lost 2 bases and J lost 13, with 21 bases in between. CDR3 length: 13 residues.